This record covers a single T cell receptor beta chain. This CDR3 spans 17 amino acids. Germline values: CDR1 SGHRS, CDR2 YFSETQ. The germline V and J ends were trimmed by 2 bases and 5 bases, with 23 bases remaining between them. Clones were sequenced by immunoSEQ multiplex PCR, and TCRdb holds only the in-frame ones, with some missing. The table shows some 50,000 clones, with approximately 88% occurring only once. The sample is drawn from a study of blood T cell repertoires in COVID-19. This chain uses TRBV5-1 with TRBJ2-7, with a possible D match to TRBD1 (6 bases). The sequenced sample was peripheral blood. The clonotype was recovered from a man aged 70 or older with acute or convalescent COVID-19. CDR3 DNA: TGCGCCAGCAGCTTCATGGGGGCACAGTTTTCGAGGCACGAGCAGTACTTC. Translating gives CASSFMGAQFSRHEQYF.